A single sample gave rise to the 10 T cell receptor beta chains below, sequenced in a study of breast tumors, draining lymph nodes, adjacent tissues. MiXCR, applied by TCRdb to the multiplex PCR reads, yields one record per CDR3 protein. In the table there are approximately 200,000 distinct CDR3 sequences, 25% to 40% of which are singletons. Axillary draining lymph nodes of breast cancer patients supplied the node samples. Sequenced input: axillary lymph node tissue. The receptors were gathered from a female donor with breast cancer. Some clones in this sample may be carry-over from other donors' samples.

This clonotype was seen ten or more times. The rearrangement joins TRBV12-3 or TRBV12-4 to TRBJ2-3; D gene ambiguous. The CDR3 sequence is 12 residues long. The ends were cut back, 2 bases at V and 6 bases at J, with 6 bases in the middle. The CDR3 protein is CASSLIGDTQYF. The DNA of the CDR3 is TGTGCCAGCAGTTTAATAGGTGATACGCAGTATTTT.

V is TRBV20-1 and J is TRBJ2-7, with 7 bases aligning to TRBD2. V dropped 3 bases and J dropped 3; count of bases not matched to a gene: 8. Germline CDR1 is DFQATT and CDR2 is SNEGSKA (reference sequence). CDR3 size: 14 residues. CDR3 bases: TGCAGTGCTAGGGATCCAGCGGGGAACTACGAGCAGTACGTC. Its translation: CSARDPAGNYEQYV.

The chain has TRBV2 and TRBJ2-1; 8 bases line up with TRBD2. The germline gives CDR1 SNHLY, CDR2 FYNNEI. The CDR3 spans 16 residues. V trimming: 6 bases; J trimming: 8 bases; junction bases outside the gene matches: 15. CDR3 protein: CASSPTTSLGGDEQFF. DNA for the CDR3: TGTGCCAGCAGCCCTACGACAAGCCTCGGGGGGGATGAGCAGTTCTTC. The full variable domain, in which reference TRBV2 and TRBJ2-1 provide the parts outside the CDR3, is EPEVTQTPSHQVTQMGQEVILRCVPISNHLYFYWYRQILGQKVEFLVSFYNNEISEKSEIFDDQFSVERPDGSNFTLKIRSTKLEDSAMYFCASSPTTSLGGDEQFFGPGTRLTVL.

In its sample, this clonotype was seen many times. CDR3 protein: CASSYSAVNYGYTF. CDR3 nucleotide sequence: TGTGCCAGCAGTTACTCGGCGGTTAACTATGGCTACACCTTC. The chain combines TRBV6-5 with TRBJ1-2; no clear D. The CDR3 contains 14 residues. V dropped 0 bases and J dropped 1 base, with 6 bases sitting between them. Per the germline V gene, CDR1 is MNHEY and CDR2 is SVGAGI.

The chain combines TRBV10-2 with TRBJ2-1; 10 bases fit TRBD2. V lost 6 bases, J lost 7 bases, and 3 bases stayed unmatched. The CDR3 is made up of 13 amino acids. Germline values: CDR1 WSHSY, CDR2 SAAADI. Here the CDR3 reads CASRELAGNEQFF. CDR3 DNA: TGCGCCAGCAGGGAACTAGCGGGGAATGAGCAGTTCTTC.

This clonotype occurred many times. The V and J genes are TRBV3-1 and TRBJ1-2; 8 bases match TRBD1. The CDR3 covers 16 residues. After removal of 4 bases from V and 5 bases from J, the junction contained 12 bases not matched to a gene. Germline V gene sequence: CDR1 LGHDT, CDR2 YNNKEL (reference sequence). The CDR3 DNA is TGTGCCAGCAGCCGAGGTGTTCAGGGGGCTGGTTATGGCTACACCTTC. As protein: CASSRGVQGAGYGYTF.

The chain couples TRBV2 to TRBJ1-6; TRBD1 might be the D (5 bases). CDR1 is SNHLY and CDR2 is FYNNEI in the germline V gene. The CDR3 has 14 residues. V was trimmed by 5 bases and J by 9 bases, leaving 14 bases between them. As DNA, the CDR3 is TGTGCCAGCAGTTCCGGGGCTACGAGTTCACCCCTCCACTTT. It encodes CASSSGATSSPLHF.

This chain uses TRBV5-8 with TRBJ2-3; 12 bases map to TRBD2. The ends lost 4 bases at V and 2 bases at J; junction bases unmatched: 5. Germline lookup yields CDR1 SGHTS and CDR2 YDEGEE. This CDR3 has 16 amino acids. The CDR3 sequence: CASSPTSGSVTDTQYF. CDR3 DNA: TGTGCCAGCAGCCCGACTAGCGGGAGCGTCACAGATACGCAGTATTTT.

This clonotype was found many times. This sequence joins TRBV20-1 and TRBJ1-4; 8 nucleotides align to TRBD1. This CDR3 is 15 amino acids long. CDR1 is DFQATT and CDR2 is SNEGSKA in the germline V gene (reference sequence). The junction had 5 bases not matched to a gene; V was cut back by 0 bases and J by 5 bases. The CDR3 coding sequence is TGCAGTGCTAGAGATCCGACAGGGGTGAATGAAAAACTGTTTTTT. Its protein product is CSARDPTGVNEKLFF.

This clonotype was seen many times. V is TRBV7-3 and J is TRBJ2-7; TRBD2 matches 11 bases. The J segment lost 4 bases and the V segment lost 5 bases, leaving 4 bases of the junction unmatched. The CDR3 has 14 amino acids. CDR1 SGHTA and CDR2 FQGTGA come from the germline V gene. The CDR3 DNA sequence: TGTGCCAGCAGCCCCACTAGCGGGGGTTACGAGCAGTACTTC. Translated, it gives CASSPTSGGYEQYF.